This section outlines one T cell receptor (beta chain) sequence together with its context. The record originates from a study of blood T cell repertoires in COVID-19. Exposed participants came across a COVID-19 case within 2 weeks before study entry. Profiled with immunoSEQ multiplex PCR; TCRdb holds only in-frame clones, not every one. The table has 350,000 to 400,000 clones, 80% to 95% seen once; the top ten hold about 0.86%. CDR1 and CDR2 (germline): LNHNV, YYDKDF (reference sequence). The CDR3 consists of 15 residues. V was clipped by 1 base and J by 0 bases; unmatched bases: 1. The chain is built from TRBV15 and TRBJ2-7, with 9 bases aligning to TRBD2. This TCR was sampled from a woman between 40 and 50 years old who had been exposed to COVID-19. Specimen: PBMCs or T cells enriched from blood (not recorded which). The CDR3 DNA reads as TGTGCCACCAGCAGAGTTAGCGGGAGCTCCTACGAGCAGTACTTC. Residues: CATSRVSGSSYEQYF.